The clone carrying this TCR beta chain was counted at least ten times. No antigen is known for it. The data derive from a study of CD8 T cells in ankylosing spondylitis. TCRdb fed the 5' RACE reads into MiXCR, producing one record per CDR3 protein. The data hold approximately 12,000 distinct CDR3 sequences, with over 2.5% observed a single time. Overall study findings and caveats: Relatively rare in peripheral blood, disease-linked clones were also CD8+. There was reportedly significant enrichment of clones that were disease-linked in matched ankylosing spondylitis synovial fluid.

The CDR3 spans 13 residues. V lost 0 bases and J 3 bases, leaving 6 bases between the germline ends. Germline lookup yields CDR1 SGDLS and CDR2 YYNGEE. Sequencing was performed on blood, either unsorted or a sorted T cell fraction (not recorded which). The gene calls are TRBV9 and TRBJ2-5; unclear D gene. The sequence was obtained from a male donor with ankylosing spondylitis or in good health (not recorded which). The CDR3 DNA sequence: TGTGCCAGCAGCGTAGGAACCGAAGAGACCCAGTACTTC. It translates to CASSVGTEETQYF.